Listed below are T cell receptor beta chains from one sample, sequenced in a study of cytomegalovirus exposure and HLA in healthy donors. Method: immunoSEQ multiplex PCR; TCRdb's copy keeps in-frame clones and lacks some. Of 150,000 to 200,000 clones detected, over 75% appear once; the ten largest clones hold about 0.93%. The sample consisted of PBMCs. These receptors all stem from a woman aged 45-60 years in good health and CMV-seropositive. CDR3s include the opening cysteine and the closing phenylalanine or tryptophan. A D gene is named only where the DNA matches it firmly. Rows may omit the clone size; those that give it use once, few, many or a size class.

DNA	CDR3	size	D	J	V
TGTGCCAGCAGAAGACTAGCGCTGGAAGAGACCCAGTACTTC	CASRRLALEETQYF	NA	TRBD2	TRBJ2-5	TRBV6-6
TGTGCCAGCAGCTTGGGACGGAGGGAATACTACGAGCAGTACTTC	CASSLGRREYYEQYF	NA	NA	TRBJ2-7	TRBV5-6
TGTGCCAGCAGTAGGAGGGCTAGCGGGGCCACAGATACGCAGTATTTT	CASSRRASGATDTQYF	NA	TRBD2	TRBJ2-3	TRBV27
TGTGCCAGCAGTCTTACCGGACCTCGACAGGGTCGCCATCAGCCCCAGCATTTT	CASSLTGPRQGRHQPQHF	few	TRBD1	TRBJ1-5	TRBV27
TGTGCCAGCAGAAGGGGGCCTCCCTCCTACGAGCAGTACTTC	CASRRGPPSYEQYF	NA	TRBD1	TRBJ2-7	TRBV6-5
TGTGCCAGCAGCTCGCAGGGGGTTCTGAACACTGAAGCTTTCTTT	CASSSQGVLNTEAFF	few	TRBD1	TRBJ1-1	TRBV7-9
TGTGCCAGCAGTCGACAGGGTTCCTACGAGCAGTACTTC	CASSRQGSYEQYF	NA	TRBD1	TRBJ2-7	TRBV6-1
TGTGCCAGCAGTTACGGGGGCGCGAACACTGAAGCTTTCTTT	CASSYGGANTEAFF	NA	NA	TRBJ1-1	TRBV6-5
TGTGCCAGCGAGGAGGGGAGCCCAGAGCAGTTCTTC	CASEEGSPEQFF	NA	NA	TRBJ2-1	TRBV2
TGCGCCAGCAGCCAAGATCAGGGGGCTTTCTTCTCTGGGGCCAACGTCCTGACTTTC	CASSQDQGAFFSGANVLTF	NA	TRBD1	TRBJ2-6	TRBV4-3
TGTGCCAGCAGCTTGAGAGTGAACACTGAAGCTTTCTTT	CASSLRVNTEAFF	NA	NA	TRBJ1-1	TRBV5-4
TGTGCCAGCAGCAAAAGAGGGGACAGGGAGAACACTGAAGCTTTCTTT	CASSKRGDRENTEAFF	NA	NA	TRBJ1-1	TRBV21-1
TGTGCCAGCAGCGTAGTCGGAGCAGTGGCAGATACGCAGTATTTT	CASSVVGAVADTQYF	few	NA	TRBJ2-3	TRBV9
TGTGCCAGCAGTCTGCAGGGGGTCAATCAGCCCCAGCATTTT	CASSLQGVNQPQHF	NA	TRBD1	TRBJ1-5	TRBV6-5
TGTGCCAGTAGTGGACTGTACAATGAGCAGTTCTTC	CASSGLYNEQFF	NA	NA	TRBJ2-1	TRBV19
TGTGCCAGCAGCCAAGAGGGACAGGGCTTGGCGGGTGAAAAACTGTTTTTT	CASSQEGQGLAGEKLFF	NA	TRBD1	TRBJ1-4	TRBV4-2
TGCGCCAGCAGCCAAGATGGGCAGGGTAAACAGCCCCAGCATTTT	CASSQDGQGKQPQHF	once	NA	TRBJ1-5	TRBV4-3
TGCGCCAGCAGCCAAGAAGCGGGAGCCTCCTACGAGCAGTACTTC	CASSQEAGASYEQYF	NA	TRBD2	TRBJ2-7	TRBV4-1
TGTGCCAGCAGCTTATGGGTAGGCAGGGACACAGATACGCAGTATTTT	CASSLWVGRDTDTQYF	NA	NA	TRBJ2-3	TRBV7-9
TGTGCCAGTAGTAAGAGTTTACAGAACAATGAGCAGTTCTTC	CASSKSLQNNEQFF	NA	NA	TRBJ2-1	TRBV19
TGTGCCAGCAGCTCCCGCCGCCTAGGAACAGATACGCAGTATTTT	CASSSRRLGTDTQYF	few	NA	TRBJ2-3	TRBV11-2